The rows below give T cell receptor beta chains drawn from one sample of a study of blood T cell repertoires in COVID-19. Only in-frame clones appear in the TCRdb table, and some are missing; sequencing was by immunoSEQ multiplex PCR. The sample lists over 250,000 clones, roughly 85% occurring once. The sample taken for sequencing was peripheral blood. These receptor sequences come from a woman aged 50 to 65 who had recovered from COVID-19. CDR3s include the opening cysteine and the closing phenylalanine or tryptophan. A D gene is named only where the DNA matches it firmly. Size tells how often a clone was seen (once, few, many) or the class of an expanded clone, and some rows leave it out.

size: NA
V: TRBV5-1
J: TRBJ2-5
D: TRBD1
CDR3: CASSFRDRAQETQYF
DNA: TGCGCCAGCAGCTTCCGGGACAGGGCACAAGAGACCCAGTACTTC

size: NA
V: TRBV28
J: TRBJ2-5
D: TRBD1
CDR3: CASRLWDREAQYF
DNA: TGTGCCAGCAGACTTTGGGACAGGGAGGCCCAGTACTTC

size: once
V: TRBV2
J: TRBJ2-5
D: TRBD2
CDR3: CASSEAEAWGGETQYF
DNA: TGTGCCAGCAGTGAAGCTGAGGCTTGGGGGGGAGAGACCCAGTACTTC

size: NA
V: TRBV30
J: TRBJ1-2
D: NA
CDR3: CAWSVLAGRYGYTF
DNA: TGTGCCTGGAGTGTCTTAGCGGGGCGCTATGGCTACACCTTC

size: NA
V: TRBV5-1
J: TRBJ2-7
D: NA
CDR3: CASSLGSWRDSYEQYF
DNA: TGCGCCAGCAGCTTGGGATCGTGGCGGGACTCCTACGAGCAGTACTTC

size: few
V: TRBV11-3
J: TRBJ1-6
D: NA
CDR3: CASSLGGDSPLHF
DNA: TGTGCCAGCAGCTTAGGGGGGGATTCACCCCTCCACTTT

size: NA
V: TRBV5-4
J: TRBJ2-5
D: NA
CDR3: CATTGLEKETQYF
DNA: TGTGCCACGACGGGACTGGAAAAAGAGACCCAGTACTTC

size: few
V: TRBV5-1
J: TRBJ2-3
D: NA
CDR3: CASSLEGGRSTDTQYF
DNA: TGCGCCAGCAGCTTGGAGGGGGGGCGTAGCACAGATACGCAGTATTTT

size: NA
V: TRBV4-2
J: TRBJ2-1
D: NA
CDR3: CASSQDRTHYNEQFF
DNA: TGTGCCAGCAGCCAAGATAGGACACACTACAATGAGCAGTTCTTC

size: NA
V: TRBV28
J: TRBJ2-3
D: NA
CDR3: CASSLAGVGWGTDTQYF
DNA: TGTGCCAGCAGTTTAGCAGGGGTCGGGTGGGGCACAGATACGCAGTATTTT

size: NA
V: TRBV4-3
J: TRBJ2-3
D: TRBD2
CDR3: CASSPRTSGSGADTQYF
DNA: TGCGCCAGCAGCCCCCGGACTAGCGGGAGCGGGGCAGATACGCAGTATTTT

size: NA
V: TRBV7-9
J: TRBJ1-2
D: NA
CDR3: CASSHGEDYGYTF
DNA: TGTGCCAGCAGCCACGGGGAGGACTATGGCTACACCTTC

size: NA
V: TRBV4-3
J: TRBJ2-7
D: NA
CDR3: CASSHRVGASYEQYF
DNA: TGCGCCAGCAGCCACCGGGTGGGGGCCTCCTACGAGCAGTACTTC

size: NA
V: TRBV19
J: TRBJ1-2
D: TRBD1
CDR3: CASTAGQMNYGYTF
DNA: TGTGCCAGTACCGCGGGACAGATGAACTATGGCTACACCTTC

size: once
V: TRBV6-5
J: TRBJ2-7
D: NA
CDR3: CASSYSNADFPYEQYF
DNA: TGTGCCAGCAGTTACTCGAACGCGGATTTCCCCTACGAGCAGTACTTC

size: NA
V: TRBV4-3
J: TRBJ1-2
D: NA
CDR3: CASSPVGGEGYGYTF
DNA: TGCGCCAGCAGCCCCGTGGGGGGAGAGGGCTATGGCTACACCTTC

size: NA
V: TRBV20-1
J: TRBJ1-1
D: NA
CDR3: CSASYREKAFF
DNA: TGCAGTGCTAGCTACAGGGAGAAAGCTTTCTTT

size: once
V: TRBV30
J: TRBJ1-5
D: NA
CDR3: CAWGPRANQPQHF
DNA: TGTGCCTGGGGTCCCAGGGCCAATCAGCCCCAGCATTTT

size: few
V: TRBV27
J: TRBJ1-2
D: TRBD1
CDR3: CASSPDRGGYTF
DNA: TGTGCCAGCAGCCCTGACAGGGGAGGCTACACCTTC

size: NA
V: TRBV4-1
J: TRBJ2-1
D: NA
CDR3: CASSQVSYNEQFF
DNA: TGCGCCAGCAGCCAAGTTAGTTACAATGAGCAGTTCTTC

size: NA
V: TRBV18
J: TRBJ1-5
D: TRBD1
CDR3: CASSLRPGGSNQPQHF
DNA: TGTGCCAGCTCACTCAGGCCAGGGGGCAGTAATCAGCCCCAGCATTTT

size: NA
V: TRBV7-9
J: TRBJ2-3
D: NA
CDR3: CASSATGRGTDTQYF
DNA: TGTGCCAGCAGCGCCACAGGGAGGGGAACAGATACGCAGTATTTT

size: NA
V: TRBV28
J: TRBJ1-2
D: TRBD1
CDR3: CASTPGDRGFYGYTF
DNA: TGTGCCAGCACCCCCGGGGACAGGGGGTTTTACGGCTACACCTTC

size: NA
V: TRBV7-2
J: TRBJ2-7
D: TRBD2
CDR3: CASSLTSGHYEQYF
DNA: TGTGCCAGCAGCTTAACTAGCGGCCACTACGAGCAGTACTTC

size: NA
V: TRBV6-5
J: TRBJ1-2
D: NA
CDR3: CASSKTGSNGYTF
DNA: TGTGCCAGCAGTAAAACAGGGTCCAATGGCTACACCTTC

size: NA
V: TRBV5-1
J: TRBJ2-1
D: NA
CDR3: CASSLLSDEQFF
DNA: TGCGCCAGCAGCTTGTTATCCGATGAGCAGTTCTTC

size: few
V: TRBV6-5
J: TRBJ1-1
D: NA
CDR3: CASSRDTRQSEAFF
DNA: TGTGCCAGCAGTCGGGACACCCGTCAGAGTGAAGCTTTCTTT

size: NA
V: TRBV10-3
J: TRBJ2-7
D: NA
CDR3: CAISGGGAGYEQYF
DNA: TGTGCCATCAGTGGTGGGGGGGCTGGGTACGAGCAGTACTTC

size: NA
V: TRBV9
J: TRBJ2-2
D: TRBD2
CDR3: CASSVTSGGDGELFF
DNA: TGTGCCAGCAGCGTGACTAGCGGGGGTGACGGGGAGCTGTTTTTT

size: NA
V: TRBV2
J: TRBJ1-1
D: NA
CDR3: CASSEFGYPGTEAFF
DNA: TGTGCCAGCAGTGAGTTCGGCTACCCGGGCACTGAAGCTTTCTTT

size: NA
V: TRBV11-2
J: TRBJ2-2
D: NA
CDR3: CASSLIRAGRAGELFF
DNA: TGTGCCAGCAGCTTAATCAGGGCCGGTAGGGCCGGGGAGCTGTTTTTT

size: once
V: TRBV10-3
J: TRBJ1-4
D: NA
CDR3: CATTGGQGEKLFF
DNA: TGTGCCACCACGGGGGGTCAGGGTGAAAAACTGTTTTTT

size: NA
V: TRBV5-5
J: TRBJ1-2
D: NA
CDR3: CASSLGGSSDYGYTF
DNA: TGTGCCAGCAGCTTGGGAGGCAGCTCAGACTATGGCTACACCTTC

size: NA
V: TRBV28
J: TRBJ1-3
D: TRBD1
CDR3: CASSVDRAGNTIYF
DNA: TGTGCCAGCAGCGTCGACAGGGCTGGAAACACCATATATTTT

size: NA
V: TRBV28
J: TRBJ2-7
D: NA
CDR3: CASSAYRDISYEQYF
DNA: TGTGCCAGCAGTGCCTACCGGGACATCTCCTACGAGCAGTACTTC

size: once
V: TRBV19
J: TRBJ2-5
D: NA
CDR3: CASSIVGGVETQYF
DNA: TGTGCCAGTAGTATAGTCGGGGGAGTGGAGACCCAGTACTTC

size: NA
V: TRBV19
J: TRBJ1-4
D: NA
CDR3: CASSGFRTSSLKLFF
DNA: TGTGCCAGTAGTGGTTTCCGGACATCTTCTCTTAAACTGTTTTTT

size: once
V: TRBV19
J: TRBJ2-6
D: NA
CDR3: CASSQSGTGANVLTF
DNA: TGTGCCAGTAGTCAATCGGGGACTGGGGCCAACGTCCTGACTTTC

size: NA
V: TRBV9
J: TRBJ1-2
D: TRBD1
CDR3: CASNKGTGGNYGYTF
DNA: TGTGCCAGCAATAAGGGGACAGGGGGGAACTATGGCTACACCTTC

size: NA
V: TRBV2
J: TRBJ2-3
D: NA
CDR3: CASTTGRGGTDTQYF
DNA: TGTGCCAGCACCACAGGGAGGGGGGGCACAGATACGCAGTATTTT

size: NA
V: TRBV7-9
J: TRBJ1-1
D: TRBD1
CDR3: CASSPNRGVEVGTEAFF
DNA: TGTGCCAGCAGCCCTAACAGGGGCGTCGAGGTGGGCACTGAAGCTTTCTTT

size: few
V: TRBV13
J: TRBJ1-4
D: NA
CDR3: CASRPTTGSTNEKLFF
DNA: TGTGCCAGCAGACCTACCACAGGGTCAACTAATGAAAAACTGTTTTTT

size: NA
V: TRBV11-3
J: TRBJ1-2
D: TRBD1
CDR3: CASSLGGQIYTF
DNA: TGTGCCAGCAGCTTAGGGGGACAGATTTACACCTTC

size: once
V: TRBV5-1
J: TRBJ1-4
D: TRBD1
CDR3: CASSAGQAATNEKLFF
DNA: TGCGCCAGCAGCGCCGGACAGGCCGCAACTAATGAAAAACTGTTTTTT

size: once
V: TRBV6-2/TRBV6-3
J: TRBJ2-5
D: TRBD2
CDR3: CASSYPTSGRKETQYF
DNA: TGTGCCAGCAGTTACCCAACTAGCGGGAGGAAAGAGACCCAGTACTTC

size: NA
V: TRBV11-1
J: TRBJ2-1
D: TRBD2
CDR3: CASSFSGGYYNEQFF
DNA: TGTGCCAGCAGCTTCAGCGGGGGGTACTACAATGAGCAGTTCTTC

size: NA
V: TRBV7-9
J: TRBJ1-1
D: TRBD1
CDR3: CASSVHDRVAFF
DNA: TGTGCCAGCAGCGTCCACGACAGGGTAGCTTTCTTT

size: NA
V: TRBV5-1
J: TRBJ1-1
D: TRBD1
CDR3: CASSLDQGAGNTEAFF
DNA: TGCGCCAGCAGCTTGGATCAGGGGGCAGGGAACACTGAAGCTTTCTTT

size: NA
V: TRBV9
J: TRBJ2-3
D: TRBD2
CDR3: CASSVGSGLSTDTQYF
DNA: TGTGCCAGCAGCGTCGGTAGCGGGCTGAGCACAGATACGCAGTATTTT

size: NA
V: TRBV5-1
J: TRBJ2-5
D: TRBD2
CDR3: CASSLEVLAGGEQETQYF
DNA: TGCGCCAGCAGCTTGGAGGTGCTAGCGGGGGGGGAACAAGAGACCCAGTACTTC

size: NA
V: TRBV28
J: TRBJ2-2
D: TRBD1
CDR3: CASSRTGPNTGELFF
DNA: TGTGCCAGCAGCCGGACAGGGCCAAATACCGGGGAGCTGTTTTTT

size: NA
V: TRBV28
J: TRBJ2-3
D: TRBD2
CDR3: CASSLASGKGGRAIPDTQYF
DNA: TGTGCCAGCAGTTTGGCCTCCGGAAAGGGCGGGAGGGCCATCCCAGATACGCAGTATTTT

size: NA
V: TRBV29-1
J: TRBJ2-3
D: TRBD2
CDR3: CSVRAGGSTDTQYF
DNA: TGCAGCGTTCGAGCGGGGGGGAGCACAGATACGCAGTATTTT

size: few
V: TRBV10-3
J: TRBJ1-2
D: NA
CDR3: CAISRGTFYGYTF
DNA: TGTGCCATCAGCCGAGGGACATTCTATGGCTACACCTTC

size: NA
V: TRBV27
J: TRBJ1-4
D: NA
CDR3: CASSPTRGSEKLFF
DNA: TGTGCCAGCAGTCCAACACGGGGGAGCGAAAAACTGTTTTTT

size: NA
V: TRBV30
J: TRBJ2-7
D: TRBD1
CDR3: CAWTLGTGTYEQYF
DNA: TGTGCCTGGACACTCGGGACAGGGACCTACGAGCAGTACTTC

size: few
V: TRBV28
J: TRBJ1-4
D: NA
CDR3: CASTSPARFNEKLFF
DNA: TGTGCCAGCACCTCACCCGCCCGGTTTAATGAAAAACTGTTTTTT

size: once
V: TRBV5-5
J: TRBJ2-1
D: NA
CDR3: CASSLEQGPPYNEQFF
DNA: TGTGCCAGCAGCTTGGAACAGGGCCCCCCTTACAATGAGCAGTTCTTC

size: once
V: TRBV28
J: TRBJ2-7
D: TRBD1
CDR3: CASSPGTGGAWEQYF
DNA: TGTGCCAGCAGCCCGGGGACAGGGGGCGCGTGGGAGCAGTACTTC

size: NA
V: TRBV4-1
J: TRBJ1-3
D: NA
CDR3: CASSTRSSGNTIYF
DNA: TGCGCCAGCTCCACCAGAAGCTCTGGAAACACCATATATTTT